This TCR beta chain came from a study of beta chain features in type 1 diabetes. Whole-study context: The patient and healthy donor groups were comparable for age, gender and cell yields.

Germline V gene lookup returns CDR1 LGHNA and CDR2 YSLEER. The CDR3 runs to 15 residues. J was trimmed by 4 bases and V by 0 bases; bases with no gene match: 3. Study outcomes and limitations: VDJ junctions in type 1 diabetes patients carried more deletions and fewer insertions. The question left open here concerned HLA type influencing TCRB rearrangement.

As every portion of the isolated RNA was reverse transcribed, the sequencing read expressed TCRB transcripts. Each sample of naive, central memory or regulatory T cells had, on average, about 3.6 million reads. The assay was immunoSEQ multiplex PCR, and TCRdb's table has in-frame clones only and misses some. The profile shows 300,000 or so clones, under 8.5% of them singletons. This clone has more than one count but fewer than ten. Its target is not known. This receptor was identified in a woman aged 18-29 years in good health. The specimen sequenced was central memory CD4+ T cells from blood. The chain is built from TRBV4-3 and TRBJ2-5; 9 nucleotides line up with TRBD1. The CDR3 DNA follows: TGCGCCAGCAGCCAAGATCAGGACAGGGGAGAGACCCAGTACTTC. It translates to CASSQDQDRGETQYF.